The clone carrying this T cell receptor beta chain was seen at least ten times. The antigen is undetermined. Relying on iRepertoire HTBI primers and Arm-PCR of CDR3 regions, the team built TCR beta libraries. TCRdb re-called the multiplex PCR reads with MiXCR, one entry per CDR3 protein. Of 300,000 to 400,000 distinct CDR3 sequences in the sample, around a sixth were seen once. Time point: newly diagnosed GD, antithyroid drugs for less than 3 months. Extracted RNA from PBMCs served as the source of the TCR library. Graves' disease diagnosis relied on American Thyroid Association guidelines. This sample is drawn from a study of regulatory T cells in long-lasting Graves disease. Study-wide context: Antithyroid drugs had been given to newly diagnosed Graves' patients for under 3 months. Points from the study as a whole: Sample size was small, which may have lowered accuracy.

The V gene lost 7 bases and the J gene lost 1 base, with 13 bases spanning the gap. This CDR3 contains 14 residues. CDR1 is MNHEY and CDR2 is SMNVEV in the germline V gene (reference sequence). The input for sequencing was peripheral blood mononuclear cells (PBMCs), taken at new diagnosis, from a patient treated with antithyroid drugs. The source of this sequence is a female donor with Graves disease. The chain combines TRBV27 with TRBJ1-1, with D tentatively TRBD1 (6 bases). CDR3 nucleotides: TGTGCCAGCACTCCTTCGGACAGGAACACTGAAGCTTTCTTT. Protein product: CASTPSDRNTEAFF.